This TCR beta chain emerged from a study of monozygotic twins with inflammatory bowel disease. In eight separate reactions per sample, cDNA was generated. Molecular identifiers with 6-nucleotide sample barcodes were added during cDNA synthesis via template switching. Reprocessing the 5' RACE reads, TCRdb reports a single entry for every CDR3 protein and omits DNA. Its listing shows about 170,000 distinct CDR3 sequences. In germline, CDR1 is MNHEY, CDR2 SVGAGI. The CDR3 spans 14 residues. Specimen: blood. The chain joins TRBV6-5 to TRBJ1-5; the D call of TRBD1 rests on TCRdb alone, since no DNA is present to check it. The source is a human donor with ulcerative colitis or Crohn's disease, or a healthy co-twin of an affected twin (not recorded which). CDR3 sequence reads: CASSYRGGNQPQHF.